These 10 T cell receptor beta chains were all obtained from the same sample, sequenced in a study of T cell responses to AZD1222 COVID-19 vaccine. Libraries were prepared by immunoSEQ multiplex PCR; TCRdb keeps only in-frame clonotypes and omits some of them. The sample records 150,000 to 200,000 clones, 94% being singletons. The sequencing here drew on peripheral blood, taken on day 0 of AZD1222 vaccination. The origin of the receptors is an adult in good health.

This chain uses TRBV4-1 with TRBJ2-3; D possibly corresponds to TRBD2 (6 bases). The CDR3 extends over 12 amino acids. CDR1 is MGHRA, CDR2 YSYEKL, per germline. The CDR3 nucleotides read TGCGCTTCGGGGGTGAGAACAGATACGCAGTATTTT. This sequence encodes CASGVRTDTQYF.

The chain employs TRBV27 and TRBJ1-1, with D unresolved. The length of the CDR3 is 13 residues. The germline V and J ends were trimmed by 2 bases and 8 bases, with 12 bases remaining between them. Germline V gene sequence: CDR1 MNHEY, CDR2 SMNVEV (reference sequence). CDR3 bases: TGTGCCAGCAGTTTACAACGAGGGTCCGAAGCTTTCTTT. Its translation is CASSLQRGSEAFF.

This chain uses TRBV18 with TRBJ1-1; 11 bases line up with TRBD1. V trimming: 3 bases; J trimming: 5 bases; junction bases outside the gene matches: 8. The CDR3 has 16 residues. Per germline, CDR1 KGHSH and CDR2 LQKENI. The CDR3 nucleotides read TGTGCCAGCTCACCCTGGACAGGGGGCGCGGGGACTGAAGCTTTCTTT. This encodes CASSPWTGGAGTEAFF. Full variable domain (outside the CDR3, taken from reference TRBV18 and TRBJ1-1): NAGVMQNPRHLVRRRGQEARLRCSPMKGHSHVYWYRQLPEEGLKFMVYLQKENIIDESGMPKERFSAEFPKEGPSILRIQQVVRGDSAAYFCASSPWTGGAGTEAFFGQGTRLTVV.

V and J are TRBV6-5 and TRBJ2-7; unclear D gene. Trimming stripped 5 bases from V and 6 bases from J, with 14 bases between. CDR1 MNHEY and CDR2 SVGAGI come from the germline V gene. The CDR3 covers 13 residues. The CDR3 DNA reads TGTGCCAGCAGTCCCGGGTTCACCAGCGAGCAGTACTTC. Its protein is CASSPGFTSEQYF.

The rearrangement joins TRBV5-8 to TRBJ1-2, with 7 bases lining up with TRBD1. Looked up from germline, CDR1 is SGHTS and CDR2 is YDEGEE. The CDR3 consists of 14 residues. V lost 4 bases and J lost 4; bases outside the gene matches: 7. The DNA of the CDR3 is TGTGCCAGCAGCCCGCGACAGGGCGTCTATGGCTACACCTTC. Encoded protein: CASSPRQGVYGYTF.

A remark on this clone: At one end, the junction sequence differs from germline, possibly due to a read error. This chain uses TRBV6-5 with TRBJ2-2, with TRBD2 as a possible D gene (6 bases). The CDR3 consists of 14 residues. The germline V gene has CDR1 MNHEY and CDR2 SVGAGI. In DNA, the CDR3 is TGTGCCAGCGGGGGGTTCGCGAACACCGGGAAGCTGTTTTTT. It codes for CASGGFANTGKLFF.

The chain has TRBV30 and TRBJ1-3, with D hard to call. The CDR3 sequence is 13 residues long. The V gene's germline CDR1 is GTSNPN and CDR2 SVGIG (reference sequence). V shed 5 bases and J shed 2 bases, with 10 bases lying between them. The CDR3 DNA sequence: TGTGCCTGGGGGATATCACCTGGAAACACCATATATTTT. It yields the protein CAWGISPGNTIYF. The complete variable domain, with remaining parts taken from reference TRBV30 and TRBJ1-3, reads SQTIHQWPATLVQPVGSPLSLECTVEGTSNPNLYWYRQAAGRGLQLLFYSVGIGQISSEVPQNLSASRPQDRQFILSSKKLLLSDSGFYLCAWGISPGNTIYFGEGSWLTVV.

CDR3 region: CASSSGTVQKLFF. The CDR3 DNA reads as TGTGCCAGCAGCTCAGGGACAGTCCAAAAACTGTTTTTT. The chain links TRBV5-4 to TRBJ1-4; 7 nucleotides line up with TRBD1. Germline CDR1 is SGHNT and CDR2 is YYREEE (reference sequence). The CDR3 totals 13 residues. V lost 3 bases, J lost 9 bases, and 5 bases stayed unmatched.

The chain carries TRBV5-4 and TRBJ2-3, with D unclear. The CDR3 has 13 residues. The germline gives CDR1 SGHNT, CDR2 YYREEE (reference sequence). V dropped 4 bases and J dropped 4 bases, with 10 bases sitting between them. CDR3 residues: CASSLSTADTQYF. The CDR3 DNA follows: TGTGCCAGCAGCCTATCAACTGCAGATACGCAGTATTTT.

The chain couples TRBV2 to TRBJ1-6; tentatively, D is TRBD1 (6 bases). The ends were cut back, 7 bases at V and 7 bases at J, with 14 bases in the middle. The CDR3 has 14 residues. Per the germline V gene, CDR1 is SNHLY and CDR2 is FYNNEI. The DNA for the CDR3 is TGTGCCAGCACTCAGGGCAGGGGCAATTCACCCCTCCACTTT. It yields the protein CASTQGRGNSPLHF.